This T cell receptor beta chain was found in a study of response to subunit inactivated influenza vaccine. Study conclusions and caveats: Researchers suggested that each seasonal influenza vaccination recruits few new T cells.

This clonotype was observed many times. Antigen unknown. TCRdb passed the RT-PCR reads through MiXCR, listing each CDR3 protein once. This sample has more than 150,000 distinct CDR3 sequences, with approximately 8.7% found just once. This CDR3 has 14 amino acids. Germline lookup yields CDR1 MNHEY and CDR2 SMNVEV (reference sequence). V was trimmed by 3 bases and J by 2 bases, leaving 8 bases between them. The receptor was derived from a man aged 50 to 59 who received an inactivated influenza vaccine. The chain employs TRBV27 and TRBJ2-1; possibly TRBD2 for D (5 bases). The sequenced sample was non-naive T cells sorted from PBMCs, obtained on the day of vaccination. CDR3 loop: CASSLSRAYNEQFF. CDR3 nucleotides: TGTGCCAGCAGTTTGTCGAGGGCCTACAATGAGCAGTTCTTC.